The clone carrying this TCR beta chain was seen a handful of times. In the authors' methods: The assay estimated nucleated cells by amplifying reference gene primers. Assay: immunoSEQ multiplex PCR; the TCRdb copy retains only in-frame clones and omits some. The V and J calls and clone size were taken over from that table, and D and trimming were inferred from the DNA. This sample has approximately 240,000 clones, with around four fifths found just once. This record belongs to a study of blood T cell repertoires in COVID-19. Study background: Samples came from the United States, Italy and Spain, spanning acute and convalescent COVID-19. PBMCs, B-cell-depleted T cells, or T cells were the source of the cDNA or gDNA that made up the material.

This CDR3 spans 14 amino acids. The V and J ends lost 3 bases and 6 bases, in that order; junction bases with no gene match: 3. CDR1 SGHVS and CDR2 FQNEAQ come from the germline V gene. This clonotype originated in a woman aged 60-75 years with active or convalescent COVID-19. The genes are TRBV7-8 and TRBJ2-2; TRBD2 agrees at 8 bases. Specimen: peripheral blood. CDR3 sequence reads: CASSFSGVAGELFF. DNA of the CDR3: TGTGCCAGCAGCTTTAGCGGGGTGGCCGGGGAGCTGTTTTTT.